The 4 T cell receptor beta chains given below trace back to one sample, sequenced in a study of cytomegalovirus exposure and HLA in healthy donors. PCR primers comprised 60 Vbeta and 13 Jbeta primers. TCRdb keeps only in-frame clones here, not all; method: immunoSEQ multiplex PCR. The table includes roughly 200,000 clones, 85% detected once. Sequences were obtained from PBMCs. The receptors stem from a woman aged 45 to 65 in good health and CMV-seronegative.

The gene calls are TRBV18 and TRBJ2-1; 11 nucleotides line up with TRBD2. This CDR3 comprises 15 residues. The trim removed 1 base at V and 8 bases at J, leaving 4 bases unmatched. CDR1 is KGHSH, CDR2 LQKENI, per germline. CDR3 in amino acids: CASSPLAGGPDEQFF. The DNA of the CDR3 is TGTGCCAGCTCACCACTAGCGGGAGGGCCAGATGAGCAGTTCTTC.

The V call is TRBV28, the J call TRBJ2-6; 8 positions match TRBD1. The germline V gene encodes CDR1 MDHEN and CDR2 SYDVKM. The CDR3 is 19 amino acids. The V segment lost 3 bases and the J segment 0 bases; nucleotides outside the gene matches: 10. CDR3 bases: TGTGCCAGCAGTTTCCCACAGGGGGGCGGATCCTCTGGGGCCAACGTCCTGACTTTC. It is translated as CASSFPQGGGSSGANVLTF.

Worth noting for this clone: Different DNA sequences within this sample yield the same CDR3. The genes are TRBV28 and TRBJ2-7; tentative D call: TRBD1 (5 bases). CDR1 and CDR2 from the germline V gene are MDHEN and SYDVKM. V dropped 6 bases and J dropped 6 bases, with 24 bases sitting between them. The CDR3 is 16 amino acids. The CDR3: CASSPPQPVVRAEQYF. CDR3 nucleotide sequence: TGTGCCAGCAGCCCTCCTCAGCCCGTAGTCAGGGCCGAGCAGTACTTC.

This clone was counted only a few times. V and J are TRBV12-2 and TRBJ2-7; the table calls TRBD1, which could not be checked here. TRBV12-2 is reported as a pseudogene. The CDR3 is made up of 14 amino acids. CDR3 coding DNA: TGTGCAAGCCCGCTTCGGACAGGGATTTACGAGCAGTACTTC. Protein product: CASPLRTGIYEQYF.